Listed here are 7 T cell receptor beta chains from one sample, sequenced in a study of PD-1 blockade in classical Hodgkin lymphoma. Produced via immunoSEQ multiplex PCR; TCRdb's table is partial and in-frame only. The sample records just under 45,000 clones, around three quarters being singletons. All patients relapsed after autologous stem cell transplantation, and brentuximab vedotin exposure varied. The source material was peripheral blood mononuclear cells (PBMCs), sampled before the second cycle of nivolumab. The origin of the receptors is a human donor with classical Hodgkin lymphoma.

The rearrangement joins TRBV30 to TRBJ1-4; weak D call: TRBD1 (6 bases). The V end was cut by 1 base, the J end by 5 bases, with 14 bases between. The CDR3 runs to 15 residues. Germline-derived CDR1 and CDR2 are GTSNPN and SVGIG (reference sequence). The CDR3 nucleotides are TGTGCCTGGAGTGCATGGACAGCTGAGAATGAAAAACTGTTTTTT. Translating it yields CAWSAWTAENEKLFF.

CDR3 in amino acids: CASSLWTDRWETQYF. CDR3 nucleotide sequence: TGTGCCAGCAGCTTGTGGACGGACCGCTGGGAGACCCAGTACTTC. This chain uses TRBV7-6 with TRBJ2-5; no firm D call. Trimming stripped 3 bases from V and 5 bases from J, with 16 bases between. CDR1 and CDR2 (germline): SGHVS, FNYEAQ. This CDR3 is 15 amino acids long.

The chain employs TRBV7-6 and TRBJ1-1, with D unclear. The V and J ends lost 0 bases and 1 base respectively, with 12 bases between them. CDR3 length: 16 amino acids. Germline V gene sequence: CDR1 SGHVS, CDR2 FNYEAQ. Here the CDR3 DNA reads TGTGCCAGCAGCTTAGCCCCCCTGGGCAGGAACACTGAAGCTTTCTTT. It translates to CASSLAPLGRNTEAFF.

This clone was found a few times. The chain uses TRBV7-3 and TRBJ2-5; D ambiguous. The CDR3 is made up of 13 amino acids. Germline CDR1 SGHTA, CDR2 FQGTGA. V gave up 4 bases and J gave up 1 base, with 7 bases separating them. The CDR3 protein is CASSYVAQETQYF. CDR3 nucleotides: TGTGCCAGCAGCTATGTGGCCCAAGAGACCCAGTACTTC.

This chain connects TRBV28 to TRBJ2-4; no reliable D call. The V end lost 3 bases, the J end lost 0 bases, and 15 bases lay between the germline ends. The V gene's germline CDR1 is MDHEN and CDR2 SYDVKM. CDR3 length equals 17 residues. CDR3 in DNA: TGTGCCAGCAGTTTCGGCTCGTTGGAACTAGCCAAAAACATTCAGTACTTC. It is translated as CASSFGSLELAKNIQYF.

The chain couples TRBV15 to TRBJ1-4; 10 nucleotides match TRBD1. This CDR3 has 16 amino acids. CDR1 is LNHNV, CDR2 YYDKDF, per germline (reference sequence). Losses at the gene ends were 7 bases for V and 7 bases for J; bases not matched to a gene: 12. DNA for the CDR3: TGTGCCACCAACCAGGGGGGACAGGGGATTGGTGAAAAACTGTTTTTT. Its protein product is CATNQGGQGIGEKLFF.

This clone showed up just a few times. V is TRBV29-1 and J is TRBJ1-4; D may be TRBD1 (6 bases). This CDR3 comprises 11 residues. From germline, CDR1 is SQVTM and CDR2 ANQGSEA. V shed 7 bases and J shed 8 bases, with 11 bases lying between them. CDR3 coding DNA: TGCAGCGGGGGACACGGGGAAAAACTGTTTTTT. Its protein product is CSGGHGEKLFF.